This T cell receptor beta chain came from a study of regulatory T cells in long-lasting Graves disease. Trimming cost V 8 bases and J 2 bases, with 13 bases left between them. This CDR3 contains 15 residues. Per germline, CDR1 MNHEY and CDR2 SMNVEV (reference sequence). Specified time point: persistent/refractory GD, antithyroid drugs over 5 years with positive TRAb. Scientists built the TCR library using RNA that was extracted from PBMCs. HTBI primers from iRepertoire and Arm-PCR of CDR3 regions yielded the TCR beta libraries. TCRdb itself ran the multiplex PCR reads through MiXCR, one entry per CDR3 protein. The table includes about 660,000 distinct CDR3 sequences, 25% to 30% detected once.

The TCR comes from a female donor with Graves disease. The material was peripheral blood mononuclear cells (PBMCs), obtained when the disease was refractory, from a patient treated with antithyroid drugs. This sequence joins TRBV27 and TRBJ2-6; D possibly uses TRBD1 or TRBD2 (5 bases each). The CDR3 protein is CASAPQGPGANVLTF. Written as DNA, the CDR3 is TGTGCCAGCGCCCCCCAGGGACCTGGGGCCAACGTCCTGACTTTC. Filled out from reference TRBV27 and TRBJ2-6, the complete variable domain reads EAQVTQNPRYLITVTGKKLTVTCSQNMNHEYMSWYRQDPGLGLRQIYYSMNVEVTDKGDVPEGYKVSRKEKRNFPLILESPSPNQTSLYFCASAPQGPGANVLTFGAGSRLTVL.